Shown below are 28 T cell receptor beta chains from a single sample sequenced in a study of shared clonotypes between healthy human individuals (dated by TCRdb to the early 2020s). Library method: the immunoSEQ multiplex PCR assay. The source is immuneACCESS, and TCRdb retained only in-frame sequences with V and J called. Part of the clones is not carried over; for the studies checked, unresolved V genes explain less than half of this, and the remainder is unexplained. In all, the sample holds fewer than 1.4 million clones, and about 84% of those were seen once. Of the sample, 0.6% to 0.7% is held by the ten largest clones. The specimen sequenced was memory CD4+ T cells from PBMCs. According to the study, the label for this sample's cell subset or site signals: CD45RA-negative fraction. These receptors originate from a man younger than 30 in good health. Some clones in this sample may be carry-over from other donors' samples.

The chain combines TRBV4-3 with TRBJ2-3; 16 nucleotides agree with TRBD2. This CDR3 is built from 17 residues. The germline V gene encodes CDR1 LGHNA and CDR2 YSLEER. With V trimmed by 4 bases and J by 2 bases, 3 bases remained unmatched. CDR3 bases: TGCGCCAGCAGCCTTGGGACTAGCGGGAGGGTCACAGATACGCAGTATTTT. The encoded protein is CASSLGTSGRVTDTQYF.

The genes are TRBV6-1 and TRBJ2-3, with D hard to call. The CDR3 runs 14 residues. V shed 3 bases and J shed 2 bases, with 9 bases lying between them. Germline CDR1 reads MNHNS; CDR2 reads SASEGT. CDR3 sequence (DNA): TGTGCCAGCAGTGATATAGGTTACACAGATACGCAGTATTTT. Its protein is CASSDIGYTDTQYF.

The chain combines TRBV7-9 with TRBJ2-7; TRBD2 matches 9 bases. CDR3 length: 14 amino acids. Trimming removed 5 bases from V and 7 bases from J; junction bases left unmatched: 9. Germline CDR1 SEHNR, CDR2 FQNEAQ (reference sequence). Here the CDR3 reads CASSPTPLAGEQYF. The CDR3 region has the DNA TGTGCCAGCAGCCCCACACCGCTAGCGGGGGAGCAGTACTTC.

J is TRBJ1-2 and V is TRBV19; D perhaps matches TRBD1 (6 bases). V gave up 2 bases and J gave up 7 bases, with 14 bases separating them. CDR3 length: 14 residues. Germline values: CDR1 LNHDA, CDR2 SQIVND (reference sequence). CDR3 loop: CASSISARGSGYTF. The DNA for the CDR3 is TGTGCCAGTAGTATATCGGCCAGGGGTTCTGGCTACACCTTC. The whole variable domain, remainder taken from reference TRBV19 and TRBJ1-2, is DGGITQSPKYLFRKEGQNVTLSCEQNLNHDAMYWYRQDPGQGLRLIYYSQIVNDFQKGDIAEGYSVSREKKESFPLTVTSAQKNPTAFYLCASSISARGSGYTFGSGTRLTVV.

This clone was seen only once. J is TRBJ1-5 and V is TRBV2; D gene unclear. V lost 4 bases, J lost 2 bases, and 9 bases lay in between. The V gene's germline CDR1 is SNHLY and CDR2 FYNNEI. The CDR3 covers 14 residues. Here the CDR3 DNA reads TGTGCCAGCAGTGGTGGGGAACGCAATCAGCCCCAGCATTTT. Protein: CASSGGERNQPQHF. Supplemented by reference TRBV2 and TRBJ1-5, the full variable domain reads EPEVTQTPSHQVTQMGQEVILRCVPISNHLYFYWYRQILGQKVEFLVSFYNNEISEKSEIFDDQFSVERPDGSNFTLKIRSTKLEDSAMYFCASSGGERNQPQHFGDGTRLSIL.

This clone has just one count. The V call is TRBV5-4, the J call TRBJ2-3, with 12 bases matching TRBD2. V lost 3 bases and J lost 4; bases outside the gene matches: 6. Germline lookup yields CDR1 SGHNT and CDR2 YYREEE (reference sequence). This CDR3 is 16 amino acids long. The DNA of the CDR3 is TGTGCCAGCAGCTCTAGCGGGAGGGCCGCGGCAGATACGCAGTATTTT. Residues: CASSSSGRAAADTQYF. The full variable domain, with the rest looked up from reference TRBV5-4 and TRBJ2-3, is ETGVTQSPTHLIKTRGQQVTLRCSSQSGHNTVSWYQQALGQGPQFIFQYYREEENGRGNFPPRFSGLQFPNYSSELNVNALELDDSALYLCASSSSGRAAADTQYFGPGTRLTVL.

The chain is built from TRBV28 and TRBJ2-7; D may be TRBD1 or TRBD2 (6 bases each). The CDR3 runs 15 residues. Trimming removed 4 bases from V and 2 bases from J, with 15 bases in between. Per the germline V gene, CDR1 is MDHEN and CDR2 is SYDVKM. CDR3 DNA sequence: TGTGCCAGCAGTTCCTTAGGGGGGCGAACCTACGAGCAGTACTTC. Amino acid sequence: CASSSLGGRTYEQYF.

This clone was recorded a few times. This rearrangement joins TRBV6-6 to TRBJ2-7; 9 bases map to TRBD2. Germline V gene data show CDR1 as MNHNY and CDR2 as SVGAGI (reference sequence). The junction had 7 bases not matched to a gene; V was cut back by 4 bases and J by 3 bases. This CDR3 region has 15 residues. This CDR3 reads CASSSDFSGGYEQYF. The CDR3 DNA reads TGTGCCAGCAGTTCTGACTTTAGCGGGGGCTACGAGCAGTACTTC.

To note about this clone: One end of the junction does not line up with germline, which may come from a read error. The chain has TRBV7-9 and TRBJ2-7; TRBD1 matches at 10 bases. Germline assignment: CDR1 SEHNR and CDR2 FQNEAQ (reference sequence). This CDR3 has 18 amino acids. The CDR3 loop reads CASSSSKLGQGGSFEQYF. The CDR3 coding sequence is TGTGCCAGCAGCTCCTCAAAACTTGGACAGGGGGGTTCCTTCGAGCAGTACTTC.

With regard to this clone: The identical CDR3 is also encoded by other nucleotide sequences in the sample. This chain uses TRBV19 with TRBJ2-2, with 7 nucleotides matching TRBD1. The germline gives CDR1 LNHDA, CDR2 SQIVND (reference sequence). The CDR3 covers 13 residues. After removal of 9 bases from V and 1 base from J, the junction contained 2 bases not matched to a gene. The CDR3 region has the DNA TGTGCCAGCAGGGACAGGAACACCGGGGAGCTGTTTTTT. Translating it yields CASRDRNTGELFF.

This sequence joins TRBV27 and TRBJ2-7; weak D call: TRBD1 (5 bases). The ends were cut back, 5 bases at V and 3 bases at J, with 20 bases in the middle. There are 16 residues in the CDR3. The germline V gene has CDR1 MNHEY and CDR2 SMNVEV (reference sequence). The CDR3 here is CASSARKTVLLYEQYF. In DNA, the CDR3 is TGTGCCAGCAGTGCCCGAAAGACAGTCCTACTCTACGAGCAGTACTTC.

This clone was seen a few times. The CDR3 DNA reads TGTGCCTGGAGCGAGGGACTCTACAATGAGCAGTTCTTC. Its translation is CAWSEGLYNEQFF. The chain couples TRBV30 to TRBJ2-1; perhaps TRBD2 as D (6 bases). CDR1 is GTSNPN, CDR2 SVGIG, per germline (reference sequence). This CDR3 is built from 13 residues. Trimming took off 3 bases at V and 3 bases at J, with 9 bases between the two ends.

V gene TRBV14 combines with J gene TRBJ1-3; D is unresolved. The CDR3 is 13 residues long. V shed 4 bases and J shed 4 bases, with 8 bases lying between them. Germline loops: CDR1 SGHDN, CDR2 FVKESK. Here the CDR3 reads CASSPSLGNTIYF. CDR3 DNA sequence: TGTGCCAGCAGCCCATCTTTAGGAAACACCATATATTTT.

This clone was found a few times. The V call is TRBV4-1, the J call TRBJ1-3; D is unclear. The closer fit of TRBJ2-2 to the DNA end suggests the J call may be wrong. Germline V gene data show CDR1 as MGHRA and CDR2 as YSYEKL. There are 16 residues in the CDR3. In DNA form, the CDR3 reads TGCGCCAGCAGCCAAGTGCCGCACGCGAACACCGGGGAGCTGTTTTTT. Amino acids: CASSQVPHANTGELFF.

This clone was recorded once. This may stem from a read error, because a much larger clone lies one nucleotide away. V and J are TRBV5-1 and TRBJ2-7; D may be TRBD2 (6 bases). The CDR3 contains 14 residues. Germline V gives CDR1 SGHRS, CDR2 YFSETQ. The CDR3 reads CASSFRDSFYERYF. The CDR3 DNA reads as TGCGCCAGCAGCTTCCGGGACTCGTTCTACGAGCGGTACTTC.

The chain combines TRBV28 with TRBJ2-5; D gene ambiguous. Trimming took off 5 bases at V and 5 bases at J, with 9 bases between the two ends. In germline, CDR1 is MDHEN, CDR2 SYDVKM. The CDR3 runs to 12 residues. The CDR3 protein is CASSGPVETQYF. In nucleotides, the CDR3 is TGTGCCAGCAGTGGTCCGGTTGAGACCCAGTACTTC.

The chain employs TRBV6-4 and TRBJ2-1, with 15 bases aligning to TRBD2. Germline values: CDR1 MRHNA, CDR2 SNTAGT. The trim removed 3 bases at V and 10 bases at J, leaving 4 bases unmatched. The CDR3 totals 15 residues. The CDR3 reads CASSEGLAGGGEQFF. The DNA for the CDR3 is TGTGCCAGCAGTGAGGGACTAGCGGGAGGAGGAGAGCAGTTCTTC.

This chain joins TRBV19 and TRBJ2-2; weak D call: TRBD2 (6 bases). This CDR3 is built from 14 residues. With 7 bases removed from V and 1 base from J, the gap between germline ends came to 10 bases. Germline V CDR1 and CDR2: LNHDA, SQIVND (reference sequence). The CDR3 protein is CASNGGENTGELFF. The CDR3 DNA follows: TGTGCCAGTAACGGGGGAGAGAACACCGGGGAGCTGTTTTTT.

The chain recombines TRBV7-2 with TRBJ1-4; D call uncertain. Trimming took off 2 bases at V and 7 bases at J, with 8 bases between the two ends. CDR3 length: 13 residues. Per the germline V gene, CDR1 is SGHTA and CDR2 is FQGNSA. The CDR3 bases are TGTGCCAGCAGCTTATCCCCAGGTGAAAAACTGTTTTTT. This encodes CASSLSPGEKLFF.

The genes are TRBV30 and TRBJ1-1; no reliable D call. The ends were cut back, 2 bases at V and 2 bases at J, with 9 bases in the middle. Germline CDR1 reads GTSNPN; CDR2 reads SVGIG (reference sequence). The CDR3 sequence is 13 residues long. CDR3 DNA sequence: TGTGCCTGGAGTTGGGGTGGAAACACTGAAGCTTTCTTT. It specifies CAWSWGGNTEAFF.

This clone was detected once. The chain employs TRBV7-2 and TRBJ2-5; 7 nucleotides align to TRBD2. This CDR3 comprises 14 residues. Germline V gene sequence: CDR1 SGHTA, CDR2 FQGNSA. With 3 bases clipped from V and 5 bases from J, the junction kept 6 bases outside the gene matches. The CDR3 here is CASSFRTSGETQYF. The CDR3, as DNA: TGTGCCAGCAGCTTCCGGACTAGTGGTGAGACCCAGTACTTC.

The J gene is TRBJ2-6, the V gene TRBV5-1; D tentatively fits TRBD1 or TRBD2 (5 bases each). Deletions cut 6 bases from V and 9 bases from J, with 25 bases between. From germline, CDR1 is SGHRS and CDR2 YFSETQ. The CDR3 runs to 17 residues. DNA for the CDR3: TGCGCCAGCACTTTGGAACGGGGACCCTGGGGTGGCAACGTCCTGACTTTC. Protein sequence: CASTLERGPWGGNVLTF.

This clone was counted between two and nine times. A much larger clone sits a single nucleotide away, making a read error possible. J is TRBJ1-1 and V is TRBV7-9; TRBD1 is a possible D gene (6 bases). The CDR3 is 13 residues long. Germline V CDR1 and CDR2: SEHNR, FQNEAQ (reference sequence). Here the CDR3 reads CASSLAGDTEALF. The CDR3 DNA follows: TGTGCCAGCAGCTTAGCAGGGGACACTGAAGCTCTCTTT.

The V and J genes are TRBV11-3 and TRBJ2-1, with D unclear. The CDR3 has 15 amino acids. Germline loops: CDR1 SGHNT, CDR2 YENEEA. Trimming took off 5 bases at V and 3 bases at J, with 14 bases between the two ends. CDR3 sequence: CASSKTPAIYNEQFF. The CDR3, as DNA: TGTGCCAGCAGCAAAACCCCGGCTATCTACAATGAGCAGTTCTTC. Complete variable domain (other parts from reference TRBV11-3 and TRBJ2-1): EAGVVQSPRYKIIEKKQPVAFWCNPISGHNTLYWYLQNLGQGPELLIRYENEEAVDDSQLPKDRFSAERLKGVDSTLKIQPAELGDSAVYLCASSKTPAIYNEQFFGPGTRLTVL.

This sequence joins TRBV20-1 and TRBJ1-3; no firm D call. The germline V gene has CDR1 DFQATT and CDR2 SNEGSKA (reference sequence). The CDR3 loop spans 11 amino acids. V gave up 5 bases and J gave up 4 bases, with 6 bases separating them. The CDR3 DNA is TGCAGTGCTTTCGAAGGAAACACCATATATTTT. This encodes CSAFEGNTIYF.

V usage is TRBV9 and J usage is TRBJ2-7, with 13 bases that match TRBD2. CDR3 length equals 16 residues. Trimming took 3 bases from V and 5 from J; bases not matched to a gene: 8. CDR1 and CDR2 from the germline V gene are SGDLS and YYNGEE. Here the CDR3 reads CASSGAGLAGRDEQYF. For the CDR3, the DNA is TGTGCCAGCAGCGGAGCGGGACTAGCGGGGAGGGACGAGCAGTACTTC.

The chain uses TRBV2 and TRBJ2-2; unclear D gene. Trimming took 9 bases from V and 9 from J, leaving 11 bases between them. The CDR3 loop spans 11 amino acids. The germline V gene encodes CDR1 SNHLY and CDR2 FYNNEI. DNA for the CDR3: TGTGCCAGTGGAAGTTGGCGGGAGCTGTTTTTT. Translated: CASGSWRELFF.

This CDR3 reads CASSSLLGQNSGNTIYF. The CDR3 nucleotides are TGTGCCAGCAGCTCGCTCCTGGGACAGAACTCTGGAAACACCATATATTTT. The chain is built from TRBV7-2 and TRBJ1-3; TRBD1 matches at 7 bases. Germline CDR1 is SGHTA and CDR2 is FQGNSA. The junction had 9 bases not matched to a gene; V was cut back by 4 bases and J by 0 bases. The CDR3 consists of 17 residues.